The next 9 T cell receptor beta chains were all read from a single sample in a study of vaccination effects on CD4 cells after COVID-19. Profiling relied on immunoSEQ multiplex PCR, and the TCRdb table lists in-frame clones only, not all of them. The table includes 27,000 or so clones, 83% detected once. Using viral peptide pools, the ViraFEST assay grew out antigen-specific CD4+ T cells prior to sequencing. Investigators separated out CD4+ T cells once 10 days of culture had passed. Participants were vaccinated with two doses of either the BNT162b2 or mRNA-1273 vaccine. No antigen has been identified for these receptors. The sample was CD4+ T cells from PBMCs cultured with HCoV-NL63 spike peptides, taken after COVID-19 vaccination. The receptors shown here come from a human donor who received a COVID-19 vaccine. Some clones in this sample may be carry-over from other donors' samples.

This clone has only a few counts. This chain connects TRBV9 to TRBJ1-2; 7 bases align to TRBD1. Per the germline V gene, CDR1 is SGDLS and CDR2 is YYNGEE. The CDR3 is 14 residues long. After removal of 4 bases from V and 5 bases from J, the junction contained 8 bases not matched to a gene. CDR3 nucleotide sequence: TGTGCCAGCAGCCCACGACAGGGCGGGTATGGCTACACCTTC. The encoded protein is CASSPRQGGYGYTF.

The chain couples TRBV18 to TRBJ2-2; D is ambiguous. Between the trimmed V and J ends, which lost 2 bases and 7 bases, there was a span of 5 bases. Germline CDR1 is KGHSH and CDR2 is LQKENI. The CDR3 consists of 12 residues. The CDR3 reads CASSPYGGELFF. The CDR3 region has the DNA TGTGCCAGCTCACCATACGGCGGGGAGCTGTTTTTT.

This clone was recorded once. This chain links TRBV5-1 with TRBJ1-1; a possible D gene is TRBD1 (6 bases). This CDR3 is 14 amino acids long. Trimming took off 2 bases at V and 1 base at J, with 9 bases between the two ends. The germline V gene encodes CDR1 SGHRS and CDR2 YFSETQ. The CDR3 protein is CASSFRDKNTEAFF. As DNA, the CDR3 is TGCGCCAGCAGCTTTCGGGACAAGAACACTGAAGCTTTCTTT.

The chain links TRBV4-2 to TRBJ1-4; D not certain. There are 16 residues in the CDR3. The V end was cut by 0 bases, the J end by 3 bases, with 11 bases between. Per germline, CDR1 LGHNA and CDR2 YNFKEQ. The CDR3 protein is CASSQEWTAANEKLFF. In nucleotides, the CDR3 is TGTGCCAGCAGCCAAGAGTGGACCGCCGCTAATGAAAAACTGTTTTTT.

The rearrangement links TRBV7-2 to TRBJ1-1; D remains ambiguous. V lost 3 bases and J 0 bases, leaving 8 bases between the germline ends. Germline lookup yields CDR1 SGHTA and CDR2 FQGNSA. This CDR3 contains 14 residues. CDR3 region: CASSFLLLNTEAFF. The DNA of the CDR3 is TGTGCCAGCAGCTTCCTGCTCTTGAACACTGAAGCTTTCTTT.

CDR3 sequence (DNA): TGTGCCAGCTCACAGGGGCTGGGGGAGACCCAGTACTTC. Protein product: CASSQGLGETQYF. The rearrangement joins TRBV18 to TRBJ2-5, with D perhaps matching TRBD1 (5 bases). The CDR3 has 13 amino acids. V shed 4 bases and J shed 5 bases, with 11 bases lying between them. Germline V gene data show CDR1 as KGHSH and CDR2 as LQKENI.

The CDR3 region is CASSQEGGRNEKLFF. The CDR3 region has the DNA TGCGCCAGCAGCCAAGAAGGGGGCAGGAATGAAAAACTGTTTTTT. The rearrangement uses TRBV4-3 and TRBJ1-4; 7 positions agree with TRBD1. The CDR3 has 15 amino acids. J gave up 5 bases and V 0 bases, and 3 bases lay outside the gene matches. The V gene's germline CDR1 is LGHNA and CDR2 YSLEER.

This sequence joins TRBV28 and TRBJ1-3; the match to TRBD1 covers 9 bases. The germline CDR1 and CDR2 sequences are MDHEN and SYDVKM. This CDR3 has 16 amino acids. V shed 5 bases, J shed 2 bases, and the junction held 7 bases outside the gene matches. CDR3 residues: CASSLLGQGAGNTIYF. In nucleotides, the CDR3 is TGTGCCAGCAGTCTGTTGGGACAGGGAGCTGGAAACACCATATATTTT. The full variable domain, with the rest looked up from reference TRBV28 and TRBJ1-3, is DVKVTQSSRYLVKRTGEKVFLECVQDMDHENMFWYRQDPGLGLRLIYFSYDVKMKEKGDIPEGYSVSREKKERFSLILESASTNQTSMYLCASSLLGQGAGNTIYFGEGSWLTVV.

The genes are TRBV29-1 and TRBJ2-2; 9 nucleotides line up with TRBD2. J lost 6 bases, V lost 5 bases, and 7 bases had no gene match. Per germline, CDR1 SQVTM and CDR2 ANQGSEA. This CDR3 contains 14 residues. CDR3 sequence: CSVLGTSYAGELFF. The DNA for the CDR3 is TGCAGCGTTTTAGGGACTAGCTATGCCGGGGAGCTGTTTTTT.